Below, 14 T cell receptor beta chains from the same sample are listed, as sequenced in a study of shared clonotypes between healthy human individuals. Using immunoSEQ multiplex PCR, the repertoire was profiled, and TCRdb retains in-frame clones only, with some absent. The sample has over 1.4 million clones, roughly 95% seen once. Specimen: naive CD4+ T cells sorted from blood. Subset of the sample: CD45RA+ positively selected. These receptors came from a man aged 30 to 39 in good health.

The J gene is TRBJ1-5, the V gene TRBV7-2, with TRBD1 as a possible D gene (5 bases). The V and J ends lost 5 bases and 7 bases respectively, with 12 bases between them. The CDR3 sequence is 13 residues long. Per germline, CDR1 SGHTA and CDR2 FQGNSA. The CDR3 loop reads CASSPHGGQPQHF. The CDR3 DNA reads TGTGCCAGCAGCCCCCACGGGGGACAGCCCCAGCATTTT.

The chain has TRBV7-3 and TRBJ2-1; the D call may be TRBD1 or TRBD2 (5 bases each). V was trimmed by 1 base and J by 0 bases, leaving 10 bases between them. Germline V lookup: CDR1 SGHTA, CDR2 FQGTGA. This CDR3 contains 16 residues. In nucleotides, the CDR3 is TGTGCCAGCAGCTTAATATCAGGGAGCTCCTACAATGAGCAGTTCTTC. Translating gives CASSLISGSSYNEQFF.

V and J are TRBV28 and TRBJ2-1, with no clear D. This CDR3 is built from 13 residues. Germline CDR1 is MDHEN and CDR2 is SYDVKM. V lost 6 bases and J lost 1, with 7 bases in between. The CDR3 here is CASRGRSYNEQFF. The CDR3 nucleotides are TGTGCCAGCAGGGGTCGATCCTACAATGAGCAGTTCTTC.

The chain has TRBV6-6 and TRBJ2-1; 9 bases align to TRBD2. The CDR3 length is 15 residues. The germline gives CDR1 MNHNY, CDR2 SVGAGI (reference sequence). The junction had 13 bases not matched to a gene; V was cut back by 8 bases and J by 8 bases. The CDR3 spells CASRQQREVVHEQFF. In DNA form, the CDR3 reads TGTGCCAGCCGCCAACAGCGGGAGGTAGTACATGAGCAGTTCTTC.

This clone was counted once. V and J are TRBV10-3 and TRBJ1-1; D is possibly TRBD1 (5 bases). There are 13 residues in the CDR3. The V and J ends lost 3 bases and 4 bases respectively, with 9 bases between them. Germline V CDR1 and CDR2: ENHRY, SYGVKD. The CDR3 sequence: CAISDRVGTEAFF. The CDR3 DNA is TGTGCCATCAGTGACAGGGTGGGCACTGAAGCTTTCTTT.

The chain employs TRBV7-4 and TRBJ2-5, with 9 bases fitting TRBD1. The CDR3 length is 17 residues. J was trimmed by 2 bases and V by 5 bases; bases with no gene match: 12. Germline CDR1 is SGHVT and CDR2 is SQSDAQ. CDR3 nucleotide sequence: TGTGCCAGCAGCCTCTACCGACAGGGGGGAAAACAAGAGACCCAGTACTTC. Protein product: CASSLYRQGGKQETQYF.

This CDR3 is CASSPRTSTETQYF. CDR3 DNA sequence: TGTGCCAGCAGCCCCCGGACTAGCACAGAGACCCAGTACTTC. The V call is TRBV7-2, the J call TRBJ2-5, with TRBD2 matching over 8 bases. Germline V gene sequence: CDR1 SGHTA, CDR2 FQGNSA. V gave up 5 bases and J gave up 4 bases; unmatched junction bases: 6. The CDR3 consists of 14 residues.

The table lists this clone with a count of one. The V call is TRBV5-1, the J call TRBJ1-4; 12 bases align to TRBD1. J was trimmed by 8 bases and V by 2 bases; bases with no gene match: 4. The CDR3 covers 15 residues. Germline loops: CDR1 SGHRS, CDR2 YFSETQ. The CDR3 sequence: CASSLTGTGGEKLFF. Here the CDR3 DNA reads TGCGCCAGCAGCTTAACCGGGACAGGGGGCGAAAAACTGTTTTTT.

Comment on this clone: Other DNA sequences in the same sample also yield this CDR3. The chain has TRBV11-2 and TRBJ2-1; no clear D. Germline CDR1 reads SGHAT; CDR2 reads FQNNGV. The CDR3 covers 13 residues. V was clipped by 5 bases and J by 7 bases, with 12 bases between them. CDR3 in amino acids: CASSPNLGNEQFF. CDR3 bases: TGTGCCAGCAGCCCTAATCTAGGAAATGAGCAGTTCTTC.

The CDR3 DNA follows: TGTGCCAGCAGCTTAGAATTCCTTACGCGGGCTGGGGAAACCGGGGAGCTGTTTTTT. This translates into CASSLEFLTRAGETGELFF. V is TRBV7-7 and J is TRBJ2-2; TRBD2 might be the D (5 bases). Germline assignment: CDR1 SSHAT and CDR2 FNYEAQ (reference sequence). V was clipped by 1 base and J by 5 bases, with 23 bases between them. The CDR3 runs to 19 residues.

This chain uses TRBV18 with TRBJ1-3, with a weak D call TRBD1 (6 bases). CDR3 length: 14 amino acids. Germline V gives CDR1 KGHSH, CDR2 LQKENI. Trimming removed 6 bases at V and 4 bases at J, with 13 bases between. The CDR3 nucleotides are TGTGCCAGCTCGCCGAACAGGGACGGAAACACCATATATTTT. This gives the protein CASSPNRDGNTIYF.

The V gene is TRBV7-7, the J gene TRBJ2-3; D unresolved. The CDR3 is 14 amino acids. The ends were cut back, 1 base at V and 6 bases at J, with 11 bases in the middle. In germline, CDR1 is SSHAT, CDR2 FNYEAQ (reference sequence). The CDR3 nucleotides read TGTGCCAGCAGCTTAGAATTCGCCTCGGATACGCAGTATTTT. Translation: CASSLEFASDTQYF.

This chain links TRBV25-1 with TRBJ2-7; TRBD2 matches 10 bases. The CDR3 spans 15 residues. Germline trimming cut 2 bases from V and 2 bases from J; bases unmatched to any gene: 3. Per the germline V gene, CDR1 is MGHDK and CDR2 is SYGVNS. This CDR3 is CASSEGLAEPYEQYF. The CDR3 DNA follows: TGTGCCAGCAGTGAAGGACTAGCGGAGCCCTACGAGCAGTACTTC.

This chain uses TRBV7-3 with TRBJ2-3; D may correspond to TRBD1 or TRBD2 (5 bases each). Trimming removed 2 bases at V and 6 bases at J, with 21 bases between. The V gene's germline CDR1 is SGHTA and CDR2 FQGTGA. The CDR3 totals 17 residues. The CDR3 coding sequence is TGTGCCAGCAGCTTATTGGTCCTAGCAGGGCCCGGGGATACGCAGTATTTT. It translates to CASSLLVLAGPGDTQYF.